The sequence of this TCR beta chain was determined in a study of cytomegalovirus exposure and HLA in healthy donors. Findings of the study overall: According to a later analysis, most TCR beta chains associated with CMV appeared HLA-restricted.

V shed 4 bases and J shed 9 bases, with 20 bases lying between them. The CDR3 spans 15 residues. CDR1 and CDR2 from the germline V gene are SGHNT and YYREEE (reference sequence). Healthy bone marrow donors formed the donor group. 60 Vbeta and 13 Jbeta primers were used in PCR. Using immunoSEQ multiplex PCR, the repertoire was profiled, and TCRdb retains in-frame clones only, with some absent. The sample yields about 160,000 clones, of which the top ten take up around 1.9%. With respect to this clone: Its target is not known.

What was sequenced was PBMCs. The TCR was taken from a man in his thirties or forties in good health and CMV-seronegative. The chain combines TRBV5-4 with TRBJ2-1; TRBD1 is a possible D gene (5 bases). This CDR3 is CASSLVGPPFSEQFF. Here the CDR3 DNA reads TGTGCCAGCAGCCTTGTGGGGCCACCCTTTAGTGAGCAGTTCTTC.